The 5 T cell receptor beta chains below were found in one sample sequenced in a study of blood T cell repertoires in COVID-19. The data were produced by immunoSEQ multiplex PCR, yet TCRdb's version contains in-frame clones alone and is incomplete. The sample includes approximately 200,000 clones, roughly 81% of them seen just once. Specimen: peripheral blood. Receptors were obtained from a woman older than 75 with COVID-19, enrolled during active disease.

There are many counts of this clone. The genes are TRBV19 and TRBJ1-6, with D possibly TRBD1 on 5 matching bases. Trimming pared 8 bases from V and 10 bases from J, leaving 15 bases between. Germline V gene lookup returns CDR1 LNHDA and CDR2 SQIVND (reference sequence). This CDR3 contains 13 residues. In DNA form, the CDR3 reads TGTGCCAGTTCGACAGTTGAAGGCTCACCCCTCCACTTT. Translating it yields CASSTVEGSPLHF.

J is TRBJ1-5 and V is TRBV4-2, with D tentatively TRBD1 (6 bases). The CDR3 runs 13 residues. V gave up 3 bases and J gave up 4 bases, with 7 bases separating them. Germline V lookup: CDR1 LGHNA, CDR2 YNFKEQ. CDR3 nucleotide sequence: TGTGCCAGCAGCCAGGACAGTAATCAGCCCCAGCATTTT. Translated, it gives CASSQDSNQPQHF.

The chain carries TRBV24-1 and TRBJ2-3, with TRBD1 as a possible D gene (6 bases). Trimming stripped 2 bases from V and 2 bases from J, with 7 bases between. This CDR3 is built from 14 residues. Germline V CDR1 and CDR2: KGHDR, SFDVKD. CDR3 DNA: TGTGCCACCAGTGATTGGGACAACACAGATACGCAGTATTTT. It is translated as CATSDWDNTDTQYF.

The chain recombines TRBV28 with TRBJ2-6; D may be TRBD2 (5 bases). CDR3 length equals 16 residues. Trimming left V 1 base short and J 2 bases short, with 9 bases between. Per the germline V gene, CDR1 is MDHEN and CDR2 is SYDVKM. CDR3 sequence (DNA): TGTGCCAGCAGTTTATTGGACGGGACTGGGGCCAACGTCCTGACTTTC. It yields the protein CASSLLDGTGANVLTF.

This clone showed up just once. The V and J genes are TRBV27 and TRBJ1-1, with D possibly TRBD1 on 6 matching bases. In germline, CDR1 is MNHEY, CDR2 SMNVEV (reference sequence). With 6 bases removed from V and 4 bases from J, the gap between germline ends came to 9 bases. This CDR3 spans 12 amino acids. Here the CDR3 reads CASSTGSTEAFF. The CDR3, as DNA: TGTGCCAGCAGCACAGGGTCCACTGAAGCTTTCTTT.